Below, 6 T cell receptor beta chains from the same sample are listed, as sequenced in a study of T cells in Graves' hyperthyroidism and ophthalmopathy. RNA transcripts gave rise to amplified TCR beta CDR3 regions. Carried out on the TCR CDR3, a first-round RT-PCR used the HTBI primer set. From the multiplex PCR reads, TCRdb called clonotypes with MiXCR, one entry per CDR3 protein. The sample records almost 250,000 distinct CDR3 sequences, around 25% being singletons. The sample was blood. These receptors all come from a middle-aged woman with Graves' ophthalmopathy.

The chain carries TRBV12-3 or TRBV12-4 and TRBJ1-1, with D unclear. The CDR3 totals 11 residues. V was shortened by 7 bases and J by 8 bases, with 11 bases between the two germline ends. The CDR3 spells CASISTVEAFF. The CDR3 coding sequence is TGTGCCAGCATCTCGACTGTAGAAGCTTTCTTT.

This clonotype has at least ten counts. V gene TRBV4-1 combines with J gene TRBJ2-7, with 7 bases fitting TRBD1. The CDR3 consists of 14 residues. Germline loops: CDR1 MGHRA, CDR2 YSYEKL. J was trimmed by 6 bases and V by 2 bases; bases with no gene match: 7. The CDR3 protein is CASSQLTGTGEQYF. The CDR3 bases are TGCGCCAGCAGCCAATTGACAGGGACCGGCGAGCAGTACTTC.

This clonotype was picked up many times. The V and J genes are TRBV5-4 and TRBJ2-2; the D is unclear. The CDR3 contains 13 residues. Germline values: CDR1 SGHNT, CDR2 YYREEE (reference sequence). The ends were cut back, 4 bases at V and 5 bases at J, with 9 bases in the middle. The DNA for the CDR3 is TGTGCCAGCAGCAGAATAGCTACCGGGGAGCTGTTTTTT. Protein product: CASSRIATGELFF.

This clonotype was counted many times. The chain has TRBV4-1 and TRBJ1-2, with D perhaps matching TRBD1 (5 bases). The CDR3 totals 15 residues. Germline V gene sequence: CDR1 MGHRA, CDR2 YSYEKL. Trimming took off 3 bases at V and 4 bases at J, with 15 bases between the two ends. The CDR3 loop reads CASSHPPRGAYGYTF. The CDR3 coding sequence is TGCGCCAGCAGCCACCCCCCGAGGGGCGCCTATGGCTACACCTTC.

This clonotype was seen many times. The CDR3 loop reads CASSDGLAGVYEQYF. The CDR3 region has the DNA TGTGCCAGCAGTGACGGACTAGCGGGAGTTTACGAGCAGTACTTC. The chain has TRBV28 and TRBJ2-7, with 13 positions matching TRBD2. V trimming: 5 bases; J trimming: 4 bases; junction bases outside the gene matches: 5. The CDR3 is made up of 15 amino acids. Germline values: CDR1 MDHEN, CDR2 SYDVKM. The full variable domain, rest sourced from reference TRBV28 and TRBJ2-7, is DVKVTQSSRYLVKRTGEKVFLECVQDMDHENMFWYRQDPGLGLRLIYFSYDVKMKEKGDIPEGYSVSREKKERFSLILESASTNQTSMYLCASSDGLAGVYEQYFGPGTRLTVT.

This clonotype was recorded at least ten times. The chain has TRBV9 and TRBJ2-1; D gene unclear. From germline, CDR1 is SGDLS and CDR2 YYNGEE. V dropped 0 bases and J dropped 0 bases, with 7 bases sitting between them. The CDR3 has 15 residues. Here the CDR3 reads CASSVDSYSYNEQFF. The DNA for the CDR3 is TGTGCCAGCAGCGTAGACAGTTACTCCTACAATGAGCAGTTCTTC.